Shown below are 2 T cell receptor beta chains from a single sample sequenced in a study of early T cells in non-severe SARS-CoV-2 infection (dated by TCRdb to 2020 to 2022). Library preparation was by 5' RACE. The reads were generated on a NextSeq 500. TCRdb redid the processing of the public reads, applying fastp at Q25 and MiXCR, and retained in-frame beta chains. Each CDR3 protein gets just one entry, which takes the most common genes and DNA from the rows behind it. The sample table holds approximately 64,000 distinct CDR3 sequences, of which over 20% were seen once. The ten largest account for approximately 16% of the sample. The sample in question was whole blood, obtained at baseline. These receptors all stem from an adult who was a healthcare worker with PCR-confirmed SARS-CoV-2 infection or an uninfected control (not recorded which).

The chain is built from TRBV7-9 and TRBJ2-3; either TRBD1 or TRBD2 may fit D (6 bases each). Germline V gene data show CDR1 as SEHNR and CDR2 as FQNEAQ (reference sequence). V lost 5 bases and J 4 bases, leaving 19 bases between the germline ends. The CDR3 has 16 amino acids. Here the CDR3 reads CASSNGLQGGADTQYF. DNA for the CDR3: TGTGCCAGCAGCAACGGATTACAGGGCGGGGCAGATACGCAGTATTTT.

This clonotype was counted only a few times. The chain uses TRBV7-9 and TRBJ1-6; a possible D gene is TRBD1 (5 bases). Germline V gene lookup returns CDR1 SEHNR and CDR2 FQNEAQ (reference sequence). The CDR3 totals 13 residues. Deletions cut 4 bases from V and 6 bases from J, with 7 bases between. The CDR3 region is CASSWDFNSPLHF. The DNA of the CDR3 is TGTGCCAGCAGCTGGGACTTTAATTCACCCCTCCACTTT.